Below, 8 T cell receptor beta chains from the same sample are listed, as sequenced in a study of identical twins (dated by TCRdb to about 2016). The protocol used for the library was 5' RACE. Sequenced using an Illumina HiSeq 2000. TCRdb reanalyzed the raw reads on its own, using fastp at Q25 for trimming and MiXCR for clone calling, and kept in-frame beta chains. Each record represents a unique CDR3 protein, reported with the most common genes and DNA among its rows. Within this sample are roughly 260,000 distinct CDR3 sequences, with about 14% of them counted one time only. 7% to 9.5% of the sample is taken by the ten largest. Sequenced material: memory (CD45RO+) T cells sorted from blood. This specimen's cell subset or site label, per the study, means: CD45RO+ enriched T cells. The receptors come from a woman younger than 30 in good health.

This clonotype has at least ten counts. The chain has TRBV24-1 and TRBJ2-5; D is possibly TRBD1 (5 bases). Germline V gene sequence: CDR1 KGHDR, CDR2 SFDVKD. The ends were cut back, 1 base at V and 2 bases at J, with 10 bases in the middle. The CDR3 extends over 15 amino acids. In DNA, the CDR3 is TGTGCCACCAGTGATTTACGTCAGGGTCAAGAGACCCAGTACTTC. It codes for CATSDLRQGQETQYF.

The chain combines TRBV5-4 with TRBJ2-1; 13 bases agree with TRBD2. The CDR3 contains 17 residues. From germline, CDR1 is SGHNT and CDR2 YYREEE (reference sequence). Unmatched junction bases numbered 9, after V lost 5 bases and J lost 4 bases. CDR3 nucleotide sequence: TGTGCCAGCAGGCGTACTAGCGGGGGGGCCACATACAATGAGCAGTTCTTC. Translated: CASRRTSGGATYNEQFF.

The gene calls are TRBV2 and TRBJ2-3; TRBD1 might be the D (5 bases). The germline V and J ends were trimmed by 7 bases and 4 bases, with 12 bases remaining between them. The CDR3 contains 13 residues. CDR1 is SNHLY and CDR2 is FYNNEI in the germline V gene. CDR3 nucleotides: TGTGCCAGCAACTCTAGGGGCCCAGATACGCAGTATTTT. Amino acid sequence: CASNSRGPDTQYF.

In its sample, this clonotype was seen many times. The chain uses TRBV12-3 or TRBV12-4 and TRBJ1-1; 7 bases map to TRBD1. V was clipped by 3 bases and J by 4 bases; unmatched bases: 14. This CDR3 spans 17 amino acids. CDR3 DNA: TGTGCCAGCAGTTTCAGTGACAGGGTAATCGTCGGCACTGAAGCTTTCTTT. Encoded protein: CASSFSDRVIVGTEAFF.

This clonotype has a single count. The junction shows a germline mismatch at one end, possibly a read error. The CDR3 sequence is CAGSLGTVTSTDTQYF. The CDR3 DNA reads TGTGCCGGCAGCTTGGGGACGGTAACTAGCACAGATACGCAGTATTTT. The chain carries TRBV7-6 and TRBJ2-3; D tentatively reads TRBD1 or TRBD2 (5 bases each). The germline gives CDR1 SGHVS, CDR2 FNYEAQ. This CDR3 contains 16 residues.

The V and J genes are TRBV20-1 and TRBJ1-1; no clear D gene. The ends were cut back, 5 bases at V and 8 bases at J, with 18 bases in the middle. This CDR3 is built from 13 residues. Germline CDR1 and CDR2: DFQATT and SNEGSKA (reference sequence). The CDR3 region is CSAPSDPAREAFF. The CDR3 bases are TGCAGTGCTCCCTCGGACCCCGCCAGGGAAGCTTTCTTT.

The table lists this clonotype with many counts. The V call is TRBV5-1, the J call TRBJ2-5, with no clear D. This CDR3 has 13 residues. With 2 bases removed from V and 4 bases from J, the gap between germline ends came to 9 bases. Germline CDR1 is SGHRS and CDR2 is YFSETQ. The CDR3 region has the DNA TGCGCCAGCAGCTTATCGTCCGGAGAGACCCAGTACTTC. It translates to CASSLSSGETQYF.

This clonotype was observed at least ten times. The chain combines TRBV4-3 with TRBJ2-1; D is perhaps TRBD2 (6 bases). The V gene's germline CDR1 is LGHNA and CDR2 YSLEER. Between the trimmed V and J ends, which lost 2 bases and 8 bases, there was a span of 10 bases. The CDR3 sequence is 13 residues long. CDR3 DNA: TGCGCCAGCAGCCAATCGGAGGGCCATGAGCAGTTCTTC. It encodes CASSQSEGHEQFF.